This T cell receptor beta chain emerged from a study of T cells expressing NK-cell markers. Following a re-call of the 5' RACE reads, TCRdb has one entry per CDR3 protein and lacks DNA. This repertoire includes about 550,000 distinct CDR3 sequences. The CDR3 contains 11 residues. The sequencing input was blood T cells: a sorted CD56 or NKG2C T cell subset, CD4+ or CD8+ T cells, or bulk PBMC T cells (not recorded which). The clonotype was recovered from a man aged 18 to 35 in good health. The genes are TRBV12-3 or TRBV12-4 and TRBJ2-7. The CDR3 sequence is CASGYGYEQYF.